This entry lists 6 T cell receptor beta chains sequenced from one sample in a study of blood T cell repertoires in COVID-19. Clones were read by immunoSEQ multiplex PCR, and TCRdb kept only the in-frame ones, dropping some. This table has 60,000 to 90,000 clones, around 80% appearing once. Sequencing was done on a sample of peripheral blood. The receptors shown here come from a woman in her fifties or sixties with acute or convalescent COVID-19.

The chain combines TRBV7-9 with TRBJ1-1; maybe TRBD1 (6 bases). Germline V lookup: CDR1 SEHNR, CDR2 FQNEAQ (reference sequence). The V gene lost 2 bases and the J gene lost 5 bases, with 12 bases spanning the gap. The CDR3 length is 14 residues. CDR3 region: CASSLLGGLTEAFF. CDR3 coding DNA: TGTGCCAGCAGCTTACTCGGGGGGCTGACTGAAGCTTTCTTT.

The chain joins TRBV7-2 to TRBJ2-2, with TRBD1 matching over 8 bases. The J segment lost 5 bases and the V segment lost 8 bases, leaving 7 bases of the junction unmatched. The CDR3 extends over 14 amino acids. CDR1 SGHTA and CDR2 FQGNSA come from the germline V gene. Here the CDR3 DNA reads TGTGCCAGCGGGCGGACAGGGTGGACCGGGGAGCTGTTTTTT. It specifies CASGRTGWTGELFF.

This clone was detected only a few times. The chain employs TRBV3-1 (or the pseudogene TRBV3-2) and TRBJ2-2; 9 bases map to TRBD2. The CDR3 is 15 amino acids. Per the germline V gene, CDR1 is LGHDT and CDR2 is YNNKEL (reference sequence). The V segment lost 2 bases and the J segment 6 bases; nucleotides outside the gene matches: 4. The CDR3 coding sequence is TGTGCCAGCAGCCAAAGACTAGCGGTTTCCGGGGAGCTGTTTTTT. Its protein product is CASSQRLAVSGELFF.

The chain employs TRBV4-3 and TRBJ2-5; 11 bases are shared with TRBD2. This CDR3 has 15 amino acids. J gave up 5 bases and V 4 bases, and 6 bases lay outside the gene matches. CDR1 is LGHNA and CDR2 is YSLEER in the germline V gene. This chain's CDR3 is CASSPLAGGRETQYF. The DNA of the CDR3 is TGCGCCAGCAGCCCGTTAGCGGGGGGGCGGGAGACCCAGTACTTC.

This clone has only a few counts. This CDR3 is CASSDYRDGYGYTF. In nucleotides, the CDR3 is TGTGCCAGCAGCGACTACAGGGACGGGTATGGCTACACCTTC. The rearrangement uses TRBV9 and TRBJ1-2, with TRBD1 as a possible D gene (6 bases). There are 14 residues in the CDR3. Trimming left V 3 bases short and J 5 bases short, with 14 bases between. Germline assignment: CDR1 SGDLS and CDR2 YYNGEE.

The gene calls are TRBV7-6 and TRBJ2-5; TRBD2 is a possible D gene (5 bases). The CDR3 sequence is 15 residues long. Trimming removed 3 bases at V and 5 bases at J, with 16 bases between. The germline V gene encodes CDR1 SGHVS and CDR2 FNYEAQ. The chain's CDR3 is CASSFDQGSGETQYF. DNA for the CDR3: TGTGCCAGCAGCTTCGATCAAGGGAGTGGGGAGACCCAGTACTTC. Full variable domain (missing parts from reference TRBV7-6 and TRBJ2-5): GAGVSQSPRYKVTKRGQDVALRCDPISGHVSLYWYRQALGQGPEFLTYFNYEAQQDKSGLPNDRFSAERPEGSISTLTIQRTEQRDSAMYRCASSFDQGSGETQYFGPGTRLLVL.